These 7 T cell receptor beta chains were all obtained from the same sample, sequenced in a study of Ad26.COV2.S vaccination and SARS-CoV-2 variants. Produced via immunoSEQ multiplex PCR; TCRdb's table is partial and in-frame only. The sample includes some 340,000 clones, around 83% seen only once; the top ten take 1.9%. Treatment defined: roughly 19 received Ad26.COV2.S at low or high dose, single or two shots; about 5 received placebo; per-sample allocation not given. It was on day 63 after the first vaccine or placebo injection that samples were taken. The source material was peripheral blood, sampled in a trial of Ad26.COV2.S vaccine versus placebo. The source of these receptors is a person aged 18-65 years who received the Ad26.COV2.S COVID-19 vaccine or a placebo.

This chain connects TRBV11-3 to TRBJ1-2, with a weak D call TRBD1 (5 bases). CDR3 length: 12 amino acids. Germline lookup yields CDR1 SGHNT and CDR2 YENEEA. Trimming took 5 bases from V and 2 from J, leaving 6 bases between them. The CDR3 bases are TGTGCCAGCAGCCAGGGAAACTATGGCTACACCTTC. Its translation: CASSQGNYGYTF.

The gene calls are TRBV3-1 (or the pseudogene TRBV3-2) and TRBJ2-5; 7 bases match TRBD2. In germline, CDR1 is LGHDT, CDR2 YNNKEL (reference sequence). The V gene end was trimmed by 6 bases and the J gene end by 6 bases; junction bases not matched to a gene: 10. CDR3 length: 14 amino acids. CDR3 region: CASSIPGGMKTQYF. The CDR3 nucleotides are TGTGCCAGCAGTATACCGGGGGGAATGAAGACCCAGTACTTC.

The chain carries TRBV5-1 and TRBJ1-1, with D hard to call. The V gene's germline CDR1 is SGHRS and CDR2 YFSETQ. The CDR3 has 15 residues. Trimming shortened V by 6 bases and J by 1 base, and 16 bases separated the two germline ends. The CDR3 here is CASKPMELPNTEAFF. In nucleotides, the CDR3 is TGCGCCAGCAAGCCGATGGAGCTCCCGAACACTGAAGCTTTCTTT.

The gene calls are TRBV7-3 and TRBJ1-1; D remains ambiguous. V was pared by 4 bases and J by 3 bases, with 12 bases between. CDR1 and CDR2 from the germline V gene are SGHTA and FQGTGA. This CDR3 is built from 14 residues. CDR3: CASSSDGKYTEAFF. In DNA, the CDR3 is TGTGCCAGCAGCTCCGACGGGAAGTACACTGAAGCTTTCTTT.

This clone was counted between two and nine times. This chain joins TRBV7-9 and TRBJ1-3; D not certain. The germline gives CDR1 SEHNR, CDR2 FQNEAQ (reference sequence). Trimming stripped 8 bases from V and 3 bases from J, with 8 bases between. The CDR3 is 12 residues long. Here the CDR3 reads CASSPYGNTIYF. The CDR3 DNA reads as TGTGCCAGCTCCCCATATGGAAACACCATATATTTT.

The chain's CDR3 is CASSHSGSSYNEQFF. The CDR3 nucleotides read TGTGCCAGCAGCCATAGCGGTAGCTCCTACAATGAGCAGTTCTTC. J is TRBJ2-1 and V is TRBV11-2, with TRBD2 as a possible D gene (6 bases). The CDR3 loop spans 15 amino acids. The germline V and J ends were trimmed by 5 bases and 0 bases, with 11 bases remaining between them. Germline V gives CDR1 SGHAT, CDR2 FQNNGV.

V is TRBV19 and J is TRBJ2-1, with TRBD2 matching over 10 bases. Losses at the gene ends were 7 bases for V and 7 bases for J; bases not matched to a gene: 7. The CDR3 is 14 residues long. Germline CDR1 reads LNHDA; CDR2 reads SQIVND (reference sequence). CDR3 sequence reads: CASTKRGGTNEQFF. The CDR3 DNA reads TGTGCCAGTACTAAGCGGGGGGGGACGAATGAGCAGTTCTTC.